This paragraph covers one T cell receptor beta chain sequence. The data are from a study of blood T cell repertoires in COVID-19. Study overall: Some COVID-19 samples were acute and others convalescent; all came from the United States, Italy and Spain. PBMCs, B-cell-depleted T cells, or T cells were the source of the cDNA or gDNA that made up the material.

Source study methods: Estimates of nucleated cell counts were drawn from the amplification of reference gene primers. Sequencing was performed with immunoSEQ multiplex PCR; in TCRdb, only in-frame clones are kept and a portion is missing. The D gene and trimming were derived from the DNA, and the V and J assignments and clone size from that table. The sample includes about 120,000 clones, about 87% of them seen just once. The CDR3 is 15 amino acids. Trimming removed 1 base at V and 0 bases at J, with 11 bases between. In germline, CDR1 is SGHDT, CDR2 YYEEEE. J is TRBJ2-7 and V is TRBV5-6; D not resolved. This receptor was taken from a man aged 45 to 65 with acute or convalescent COVID-19. Material for sequencing was peripheral blood. CDR3 DNA: TGTGCCAGCAGCTTGCGCTACCTTAGCTCCTACGAGCAGTACTTC. Translated: CASSLRYLSSYEQYF.